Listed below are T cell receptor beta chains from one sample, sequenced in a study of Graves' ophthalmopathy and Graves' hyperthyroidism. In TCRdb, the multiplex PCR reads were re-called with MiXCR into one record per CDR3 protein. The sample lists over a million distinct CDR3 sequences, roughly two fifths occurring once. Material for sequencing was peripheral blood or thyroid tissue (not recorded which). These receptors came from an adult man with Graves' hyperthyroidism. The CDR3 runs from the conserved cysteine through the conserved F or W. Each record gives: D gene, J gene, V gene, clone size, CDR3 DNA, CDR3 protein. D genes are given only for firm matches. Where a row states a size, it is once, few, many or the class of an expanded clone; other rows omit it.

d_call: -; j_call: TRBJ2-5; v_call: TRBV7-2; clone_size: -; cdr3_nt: TGTGCCAGCAGCCTCGGGAAGGGCCCTTCAATAGGCGAGACCCAGTACTTC; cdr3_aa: CASSLGKGPSIGETQYF
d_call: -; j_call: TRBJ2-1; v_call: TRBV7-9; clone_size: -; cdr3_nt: TGTGCCAGCAGCCTCTCCCTAGTGGACGATGAGCAGTTCTTC; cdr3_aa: CASSLSLVDDEQFF
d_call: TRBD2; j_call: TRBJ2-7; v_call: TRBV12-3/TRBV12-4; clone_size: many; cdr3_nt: TGTGCCAGCAGCCCACGACTAGCTCACTCCTACGAGCAGTACTTC; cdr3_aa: CASSPRLAHSYEQYF
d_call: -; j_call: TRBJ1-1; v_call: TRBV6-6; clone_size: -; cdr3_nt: TGTGCCAGCAGTTACTCGACGAGGCTGAACACTGAAGCTTTCTTT; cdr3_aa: CASSYSTRLNTEAFF
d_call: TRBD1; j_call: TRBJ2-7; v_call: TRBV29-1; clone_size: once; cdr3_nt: TGCAGCGTAGACCGGGACAGGATCCCCTACGAGCAGTACTTC; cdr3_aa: CSVDRDRIPYEQYF
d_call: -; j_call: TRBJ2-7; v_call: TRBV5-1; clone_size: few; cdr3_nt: TGCGCCAGCAGAAAAACAGGGGAGGGGTACGAGCAGTACTTC; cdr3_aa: CASRKTGEGYEQYF
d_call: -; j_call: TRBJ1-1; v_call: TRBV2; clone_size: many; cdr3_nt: TGTGCCAGCAGTGGGGATTTCCCAGGGACTGAAGCTTTCTTT; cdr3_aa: CASSGDFPGTEAFF
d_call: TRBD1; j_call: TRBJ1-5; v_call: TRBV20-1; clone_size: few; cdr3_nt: TGCAGTGCTAGAGATGCCAGGGGGAATCAGCCCCAGCATTTT; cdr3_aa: CSARDARGNQPQHF
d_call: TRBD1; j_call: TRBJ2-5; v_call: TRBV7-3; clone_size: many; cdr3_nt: TGTGCCAGCAGCTCCGTCGGCCGATTGGTCAGGGGGATGGAGACCCAGTACTTC; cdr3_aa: CASSSVGRLVRGMETQYF
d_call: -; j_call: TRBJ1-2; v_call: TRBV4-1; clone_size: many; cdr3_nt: TGCGCCAGCAGCCGCCTATGGACAGTGTATGGTGATGGCTACACCTTC; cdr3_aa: CASSRLWTVYGDGYTF
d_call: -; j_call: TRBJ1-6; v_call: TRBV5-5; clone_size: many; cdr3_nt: TGTGCCAGCAGCTTTCGGGGCATCAATTCACCCCTCCACTTT; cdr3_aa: CASSFRGINSPLHF
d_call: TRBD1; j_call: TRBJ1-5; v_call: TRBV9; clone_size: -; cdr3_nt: TGTGCCAGCAGCGCGGGGACAGGCCGCAATCAGCCCCAGCATTTT; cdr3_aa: CASSAGTGRNQPQHF
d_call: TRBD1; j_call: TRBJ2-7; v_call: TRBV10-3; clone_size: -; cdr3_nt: TGTGCCATCAGTGTCACACAGGGGAGCCTTTACGAGCAGTACTTC; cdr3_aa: CAISVTQGSLYEQYF
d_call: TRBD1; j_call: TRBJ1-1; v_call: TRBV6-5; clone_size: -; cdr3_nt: TGTGCCAGCAGATTGGACAGGGCGGGAACTGAAGCTTTCTTT; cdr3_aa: CASRLDRAGTEAFF
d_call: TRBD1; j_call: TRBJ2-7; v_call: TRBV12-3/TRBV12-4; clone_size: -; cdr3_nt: TGTGCCGGCAGGCGACAGGGCTACTCCTACGAGCAGTACTTC; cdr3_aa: CAGRRQGYSYEQYF
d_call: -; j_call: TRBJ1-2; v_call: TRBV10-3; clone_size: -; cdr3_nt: TGTGCCATCAGTGAGAGGGTGGATGGCTACACCTTC; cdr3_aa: CAISERVDGYTF
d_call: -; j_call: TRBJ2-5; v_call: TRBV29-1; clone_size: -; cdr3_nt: TGCAGCGTCCCCTGGGGACAATCCGAGACCCAGTACTTC; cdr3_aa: CSVPWGQSETQYF
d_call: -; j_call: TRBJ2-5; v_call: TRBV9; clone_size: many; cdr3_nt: TGTGCCAGCAGCAGGCGACAGCACTCTCTACAAGAGACCCAGTACTTC; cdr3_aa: CASSRRQHSLQETQYF
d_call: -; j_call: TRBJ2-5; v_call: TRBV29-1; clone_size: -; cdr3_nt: TGCAGCACACAGGGTATCCAAGAGACCCAGTACTTC; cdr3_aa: CSTQGIQETQYF
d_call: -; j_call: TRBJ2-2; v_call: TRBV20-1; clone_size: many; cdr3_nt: TGCAGTGCTAGAGATGCTCGCGGGGCGAACACCGGGGAGCTGTTTTTT; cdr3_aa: CSARDARGANTGELFF